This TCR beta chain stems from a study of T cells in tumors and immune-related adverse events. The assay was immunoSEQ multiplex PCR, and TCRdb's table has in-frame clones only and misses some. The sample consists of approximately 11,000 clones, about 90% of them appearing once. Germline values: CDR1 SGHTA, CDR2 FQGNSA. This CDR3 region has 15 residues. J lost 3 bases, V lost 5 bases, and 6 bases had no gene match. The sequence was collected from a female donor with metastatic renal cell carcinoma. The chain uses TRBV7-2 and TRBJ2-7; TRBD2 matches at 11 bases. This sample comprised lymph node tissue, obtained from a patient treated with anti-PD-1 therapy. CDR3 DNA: TGTGCCAGCAGCCCACTAGCGGGGGCCTTCTACGAGCAGTACTTC. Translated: CASSPLAGAFYEQYF.